A single sample is the source of the 25 T cell receptor beta chains below, sequenced in a study of OX40 agonist ivuxolimab in advanced cancers. Method: immunoSEQ multiplex PCR; TCRdb's copy keeps in-frame clones and lacks some. The sample records approximately 94,000 clones, approximately 89% being singletons. The sample in question was CD4+ or CD8+ T cells sorted from blood, obtained in a trial of the OX40 agonist ivuxolimab. The receptors shown here come from an adult with an advanced solid tumor such as melanoma, head and neck, liver or kidney cancer.

This chain joins TRBV7-9 and TRBJ2-1; 8 bases are a match to TRBD2. V lost 5 bases, J lost 0 bases, and 9 bases stayed unmatched. Germline V gene data show CDR1 as SEHNR and CDR2 as FQNEAQ (reference sequence). The CDR3 totals 17 residues. The chain's CDR3 is CASSPPPGTSSYNEQFF. The CDR3 bases are TGTGCCAGCAGCCCGCCACCCGGGACTAGCTCCTACAATGAGCAGTTCTTC.

This chain joins TRBV7-8 and TRBJ1-4, with 7 bases aligning to TRBD1. Germline CDR1 reads SGHVS; CDR2 reads FQNEAQ. This CDR3 spans 12 amino acids. Germline trimming cut 5 bases from V and 15 bases from J; bases unmatched to any gene: 9. The CDR3 reads CASSGKRDRLFF. For the CDR3, the DNA is TGTGCCAGCAGCGGTAAACGGGACAGATTGTTTTTT. Looking up the rest from reference TRBV7-8 and TRBJ1-4 gives the full variable domain: GAGVSQSPRYKVAKRGQDVALRCDPISGHVSLFWYQQALGQGPEFLTYFQNEAQLDKSGLPSDRFFAERPEGSVSTLKIQRTQQEDSAVYLCASSGKRDRLFFGSGTQLSVL.

The V and J genes are TRBV13 and TRBJ2-3; perhaps TRBD1 as D (6 bases). This CDR3 region has 16 residues. From germline, CDR1 is PRHDT and CDR2 FYEKMQ (reference sequence). Trimming removed 4 bases from V and 5 bases from J, with 19 bases in between. CDR3 protein: CASSSTQDSLVDTQYF. The CDR3 DNA follows: TGTGCCAGCAGCTCAACCCAGGACAGCTTGGTAGATACGCAGTATTTT.

The J gene is TRBJ2-7, the V gene TRBV7-9; a possible D gene is TRBD1 (6 bases). CDR1 is SEHNR, CDR2 FQNEAQ, per germline (reference sequence). The ends were cut back, 4 bases at V and 0 bases at J, with 10 bases in the middle. CDR3 length: 14 amino acids. The CDR3 DNA is TGTGCCAGCAGCTCACAGGGCTACTCCTACGAGCAGTACTTC. Translating it yields CASSSQGYSYEQYF.

The V call is TRBV7-2, the J call TRBJ1-4; D is possibly TRBD1 (6 bases). V lost 5 bases to trimming and J lost 2 bases, with 15 bases between them. The CDR3 is made up of 16 amino acids. The germline CDR1 and CDR2 sequences are SGHTA and FQGNSA. The chain's CDR3 is CASSDRTGSTNEKLFF. The CDR3 nucleotides are TGTGCCAGCAGCGACAGAACAGGGAGTACTAATGAAAAACTGTTTTTT. Looking up the rest from reference TRBV7-2 and TRBJ1-4 gives the full variable domain: GAGVSQSPSNKVTEKGKDVELRCDPISGHTALYWYRQSLGQGLEFLIYFQGNSAPDKSGLPSDRFSAERTGGSVSTLTIQRTQQEDSAVYLCASSDRTGSTNEKLFFGSGTQLSVL.

The rearrangement joins TRBV7-3 to TRBJ2-2, with 9 bases lining up with TRBD1. CDR3 size: 18 residues. The germline V gene has CDR1 SGHTA and CDR2 FQGTGA. V shed 0 bases and J 6 bases; nucleotides not matched to a gene: 11. The CDR3 is CASSLTPLQGAQAGELFF. The CDR3 DNA reads as TGTGCCAGCAGCTTAACCCCTCTACAGGGGGCGCAAGCCGGGGAGCTGTTTTTT.

This clone has just a few counts. The gene calls are TRBV30 and TRBJ1-2; D unresolved. Germline V gives CDR1 GTSNPN, CDR2 SVGIG (reference sequence). CDR3 size: 11 residues. The V and J ends lost 4 bases and 7 bases respectively, with 10 bases between them. The CDR3 DNA is TGTGCCTGGACCACGCGTGGTGGCTACACCTTC. The encoded protein is CAWTTRGGYTF.

The chain couples TRBV7-3 to TRBJ2-1; TRBD2 might be the D (6 bases). From germline, CDR1 is SGHTA and CDR2 FQGTGA. The CDR3 covers 15 residues. Trimming cost V 5 bases and J 4 bases, with 15 bases left between them. DNA for the CDR3: TGTGCCAGCAGCGCCCAAGGTCGGGAGTACAATGAGCAGTTCTTC. As protein: CASSAQGREYNEQFF. Full variable domain (outside the CDR3, taken from reference TRBV7-3 and TRBJ2-1): GAGVSQTPSNKVTEKGKYVELRCDPISGHTALYWYRQSLGQGPEFLIYFQGTGAADDSGLPNDRFFAVRPEGSVSTLKIQRTERGDSAVYLCASSAQGREYNEQFFGPGTRLTVL.

This chain joins TRBV7-2 and TRBJ1-5; D perhaps matches TRBD1 (5 bases). CDR1 is SGHTA, CDR2 FQGNSA, per germline. V lost 4 bases to trimming and J lost 1 base, with 11 bases between them. The CDR3 covers 15 residues. In nucleotides, the CDR3 is TGTGCCAGCAGCTCCCAGGGTACGAGCAATCAGCCCCAGCATTTT. Amino acids: CASSSQGTSNQPQHF.

The V call is TRBV11-2, the J call TRBJ1-4; unclear D gene. Per germline, CDR1 SGHAT and CDR2 FQNNGV. The CDR3 consists of 14 residues. Trimming left V 5 bases short and J 5 bases short, with 12 bases between. The CDR3 sequence: CASSRAIKNEKLFF. In nucleotides, the CDR3 is TGTGCCAGCAGCAGGGCTATAAAAAATGAAAAACTGTTTTTT. Drawing the rest from reference TRBV11-2 and TRBJ1-4, the complete variable domain is EAGVAQSPRYKIIEKRQSVAFWCNPISGHATLYWYQQILGQGPKLLIQFQNNGVVDDSQLPKDRFSAERLKGVDSTLKIQPAKLEDSAVYLCASSRAIKNEKLFFGSGTQLSVL.

The genes are TRBV19 and TRBJ2-7; perhaps TRBD1 as D (6 bases). Trimming pared 3 bases from V and 2 bases from J, leaving 11 bases between. This CDR3 spans 14 amino acids. Germline V gene lookup returns CDR1 LNHDA and CDR2 SQIVND (reference sequence). CDR3 loop: CASSIWDTPYEQYF. The CDR3 nucleotides are TGTGCCAGTAGTATCTGGGACACCCCCTACGAGCAGTACTTC.

This clone was found once. V is TRBV18 and J is TRBJ1-3; possibly TRBD1 for D (5 bases). CDR3 size: 16 residues. Trimming pared 1 base from V and 4 bases from J, leaving 14 bases between. Germline CDR1 and CDR2: KGHSH and LQKENI. The CDR3, as DNA: TGTGCCAGCTCACCACAAGGGGCGGTGACCGGAAACACCATATATTTT. It encodes CASSPQGAVTGNTIYF.

This clone has more than one count but fewer than ten. The chain is built from TRBV19 and TRBJ1-5, with D uncertain. V lost 3 bases, J lost 7 bases, and 7 bases lay in between. Germline V gives CDR1 LNHDA, CDR2 SQIVND (reference sequence). This CDR3 has 12 residues. Here the CDR3 DNA reads TGTGCCAGTAGTATCCGGACCCAGCCCCAGCATTTT. Its translation: CASSIRTQPQHF.

This chain joins TRBV28 and TRBJ1-1, with 7 bases identical to TRBD1. CDR1 MDHEN and CDR2 SYDVKM come from the germline V gene. This CDR3 is built from 16 residues. J lost 3 bases, V lost 4 bases, and 11 bases had no gene match. CDR3 sequence reads: CASSSNLGRGDTEAFF. DNA for the CDR3: TGTGCCAGCAGTTCCAACTTGGGCAGGGGGGACACTGAAGCTTTCTTT.

This chain connects TRBV10-3 to TRBJ2-7; perhaps TRBD2 as D (6 bases). This CDR3 contains 16 residues. The germline gives CDR1 ENHRY, CDR2 SYGVKD. V was trimmed by 9 bases and J by 7 bases, leaving 28 bases between them. The CDR3 loop is CAIPPGVVPTQWEQYF. The CDR3 coding sequence is TGTGCCATTCCCCCGGGGGTCGTGCCTACCCAGTGGGAGCAGTACTTC.

A few counts support this clone. The V gene is TRBV28, the J gene TRBJ2-4; a weak D match, TRBD1 (5 bases). In germline, CDR1 is MDHEN, CDR2 SYDVKM. This CDR3 comprises 12 residues. The V and J ends lost 2 bases and 13 bases respectively, with 12 bases between them. CDR3 in amino acids: CASSLRTQAQYF. The CDR3 bases are TGTGCCAGCAGTTTACGGACACAGGCCCAGTACTTC.

This clone was found once. The chain is built from TRBV19 and TRBJ2-7, with D possibly being TRBD1 (5 bases). The V and J ends lost 3 bases and 1 base respectively, with 10 bases between them. The CDR3 totals 14 residues. Per germline, CDR1 LNHDA and CDR2 SQIVND (reference sequence). CDR3 sequence: CASSIRDPSYEQYF. The DNA of the CDR3 is TGTGCCAGTAGTATCAGGGATCCTTCCTACGAGCAGTACTTC.

This chain links TRBV11-1 with TRBJ2-3, with D perhaps TRBD2 (6 bases). From germline, CDR1 is SGHAT and CDR2 FQDESV (reference sequence). The CDR3 consists of 16 residues. V shed 2 bases and J shed 0 bases, with 12 bases lying between them. The CDR3 coding sequence is TGTGCCAGCAGCTTAACTACGGGACTGAGCACAGATACGCAGTATTTT. Translated, it gives CASSLTTGLSTDTQYF.

The chain recombines TRBV28 with TRBJ2-5, with D perhaps TRBD1 (6 bases). The CDR3 sequence is 18 residues long. CDR1 and CDR2 (germline): MDHEN, SYDVKM. V shed 3 bases and J shed 5 bases, with 25 bases lying between them. The CDR3: CASSFSPRGSLSPETQYF. CDR3 DNA: TGTGCCAGCAGTTTTTCCCCGAGGGGGAGTTTAAGCCCGGAGACCCAGTACTTC.

This chain joins TRBV14 and TRBJ2-5; 12 bases map to TRBD2. V was clipped by 4 bases and J by 2 bases; unmatched bases: 14. The CDR3 sequence is 19 residues long. Germline values: CDR1 SGHDN, CDR2 FVKESK. The CDR3 here is CASSPRTSGKLSLQETQYF. CDR3 in DNA: TGTGCCAGCAGCCCCCGGACTAGCGGGAAACTCAGTCTACAAGAGACCCAGTACTTC.

The chain joins TRBV28 to TRBJ2-7; D perhaps matches TRBD1 (6 bases). This CDR3 region has 12 residues. V lost 6 bases and J lost 6, with 12 bases in between. Germline V gene lookup returns CDR1 MDHEN and CDR2 SYDVKM. CDR3 residues: CASRSGQREQYF. The CDR3 bases are TGTGCCAGCAGATCCGGACAGCGCGAGCAGTACTTC.

This clone was counted a single time. The junction differs from germline at one of its ends, possibly a read error. J is TRBJ1-3 and V is TRBV7-2; no reliable D call. The germline CDR1 and CDR2 sequences are SGHTA and FQGNSA. This CDR3 spans 14 amino acids. The CDR3 here is CASSLGVSGNTIYF. DNA of the CDR3: TGTGCCAGCAGCTTAGGGGTTTCTGGTAACACCATATATTTT.

This chain links TRBV19 with TRBJ1-4; D ambiguous. The CDR3 consists of 14 residues. V was clipped by 5 bases and J by 10 bases, with 17 bases between them. Germline values: CDR1 LNHDA, CDR2 SQIVND (reference sequence). CDR3 DNA sequence: TGTGCCAGTAGTCCCCGGGAGGTTGAAGGAAAACTGTTTTTT. It encodes CASSPREVEGKLFF.

The rearrangement uses TRBV19 and TRBJ1-2; 9 nucleotides line up with TRBD1. J gave up 5 bases and V 1 base, and 17 bases lay outside the gene matches. CDR3 length equals 19 residues. Per germline, CDR1 LNHDA and CDR2 SQIVND (reference sequence). In DNA form, the CDR3 reads TGTGCCAGTAGTATAGGGCTGGGACTGGGGACAGGGATTAGTTATGGCTACACCTTC. Its translation: CASSIGLGLGTGISYGYTF.

V gene TRBV27 combines with J gene TRBJ2-3; tentatively, D is TRBD1 (5 bases). Germline V CDR1 and CDR2: MNHEY, SMNVEV (reference sequence). V was pared by 4 bases and J by 0 bases, with 14 bases between. The CDR3 loop spans 16 amino acids. The DNA of the CDR3 is TGTGCCAGCAGTTCCCCCACAGGAGATAGCACAGATACGCAGTATTTT. Translated: CASSSPTGDSTDTQYF.